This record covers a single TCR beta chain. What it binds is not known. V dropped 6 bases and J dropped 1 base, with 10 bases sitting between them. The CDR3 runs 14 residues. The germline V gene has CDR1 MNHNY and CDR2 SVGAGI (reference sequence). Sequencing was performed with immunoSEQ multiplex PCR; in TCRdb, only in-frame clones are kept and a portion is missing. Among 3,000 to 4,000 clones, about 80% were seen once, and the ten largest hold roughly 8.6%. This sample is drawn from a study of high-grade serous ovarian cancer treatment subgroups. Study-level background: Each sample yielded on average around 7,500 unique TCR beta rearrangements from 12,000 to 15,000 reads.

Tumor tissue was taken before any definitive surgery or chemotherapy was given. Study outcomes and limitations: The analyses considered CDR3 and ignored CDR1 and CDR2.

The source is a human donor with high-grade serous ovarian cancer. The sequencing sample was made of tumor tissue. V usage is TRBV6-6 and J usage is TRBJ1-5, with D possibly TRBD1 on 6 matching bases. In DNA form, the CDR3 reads TGTGCCAGCAGGGACAGTTGGAGCAATCAGCCCCAGCATTTT. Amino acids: CASRDSWSNQPQHF.